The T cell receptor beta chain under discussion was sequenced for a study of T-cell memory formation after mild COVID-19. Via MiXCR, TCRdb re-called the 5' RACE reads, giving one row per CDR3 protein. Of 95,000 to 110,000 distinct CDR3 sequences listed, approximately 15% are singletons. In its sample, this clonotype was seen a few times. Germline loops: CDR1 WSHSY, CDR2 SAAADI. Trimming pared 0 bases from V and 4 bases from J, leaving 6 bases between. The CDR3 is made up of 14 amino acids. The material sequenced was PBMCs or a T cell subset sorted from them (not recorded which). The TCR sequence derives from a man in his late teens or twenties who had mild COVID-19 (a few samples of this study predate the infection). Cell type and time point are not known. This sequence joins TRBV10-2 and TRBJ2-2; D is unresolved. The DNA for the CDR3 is TGCGCCAGCAGTGAGTCAGGCCCCACCGGGGAGCTGTTTTTT. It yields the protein CASSESGPTGELFF.